The 7 T cell receptor beta chains listed next were all sequenced from one sample in a study of cytomegalovirus exposure and HLA in healthy donors (TCRdb year 2017). To prepare the library, the immunoSEQ multiplex PCR assay was applied. For the multiplex PCR, a mixture combining 60 forward primers for TCR Vbeta segments and 13 reverse primers for TCR Jbeta segments was used. Drawn from immuneACCESS, this table holds only the in-frame rearrangements with V and J called that TCRdb kept. Clones are partly lost; checked studies trace under half to an unresolved V gene and leave the rest unexplained. Here the sample has around 45,000 clones; 51% occur a single time. Of the sample, roughly 5.5% falls within the top ten clones. Material for sequencing was PBMCs. Receptors were obtained from a man aged 55 to 70 in good health and CMV-seronegative.

The rearrangement joins TRBV5-1 to TRBJ2-7, with TRBD1 matching 7 bases. Germline V lookup: CDR1 SGHRS, CDR2 YFSETQ. J gave up 2 bases and V 2 bases, and 4 bases lay outside the gene matches. CDR3 length equals 14 residues. CDR3 in amino acids: CASSFGQVPYEQYF. The CDR3 DNA reads as TGCGCCAGCAGCTTTGGACAGGTTCCCTACGAGCAGTACTTC.

The chain links TRBV7-9 to TRBJ1-2, with 7 bases fitting TRBD1. CDR1 is SEHNR and CDR2 is FQNEAQ in the germline V gene (reference sequence). V dropped 2 bases and J dropped 8; count of bases not matched to a gene: 11. The CDR3 is 15 amino acids. For the CDR3, the DNA is TGTGCCAGCAGCTTATTCGACCGAAGGGGGCGGGGCTACACCTTC. Protein sequence: CASSLFDRRGRGYTF.

This clone was observed a few times. The chain employs TRBV29-1 and TRBJ1-2; D is uncertain. The germline gives CDR1 SQVTM, CDR2 ANQGSEA. Trimming shortened V by 0 bases and J by 4 bases, and 18 bases separated the two germline ends. CDR3 size: 16 residues. The CDR3 spells CSVEDDAVAGGYGYTF. The CDR3 DNA sequence: TGCAGCGTTGAAGATGATGCGGTGGCGGGTGGCTATGGCTACACCTTC.

The chain employs TRBV5-1 and TRBJ1-1; maybe TRBD1 (5 bases). CDR1 is SGHRS, CDR2 YFSETQ, per germline. V was trimmed by 0 bases and J by 0 bases, leaving 9 bases between them. The CDR3 is 15 residues long. The CDR3 sequence: CASSLGQGMNTEAFF. The CDR3 nucleotides are TGCGCCAGCAGCTTGGGTCAGGGTATGAACACTGAAGCTTTCTTT.

This clone was seen only a few times. J is TRBJ2-1 and V is TRBV5-1; no clear D. Germline values: CDR1 SGHRS, CDR2 YFSETQ. The V end was cut by 0 bases, the J end by 4 bases, with 8 bases between. This CDR3 has 14 amino acids. CDR3 bases: TGCGCCAGCAGCTTGGGGTCAGTTTACAATGAGCAGTTCTTC. Encoded protein: CASSLGSVYNEQFF.

Only a few counts were recorded for this clone. The rearrangement uses TRBV19 and TRBJ2-1; a weak D match, TRBD1 (6 bases). The V end lost 4 bases, the J end lost 7 bases, and 11 bases lay between the germline ends. Germline-derived CDR1 and CDR2 are LNHDA and SQIVND (reference sequence). The CDR3 extends over 13 amino acids. CDR3 sequence (DNA): TGTGCCAGTAGTACGGACAGTAAGAATGAGCAGTTCTTC. Amino acid sequence: CASSTDSKNEQFF. Supplemented by reference TRBV19 and TRBJ2-1, the full variable domain reads DGGITQSPKYLFRKEGQNVTLSCEQNLNHDAMYWYRQDPGQGLRLIYYSQIVNDFQKGDIAEGYSVSREKKESFPLTVTSAQKNPTAFYLCASSTDSKNEQFFGPGTRLTVL.

The chain recombines TRBV5-4 with TRBJ2-2, with a tentative D call TRBD1 (5 bases). The germline V and J ends were trimmed by 0 bases and 2 bases, with 17 bases remaining between them. CDR1 and CDR2 (germline): SGHNT, YYREEE (reference sequence). The CDR3 totals 18 residues. CDR3 sequence reads: CASSLDPTALRNTGELFF. The CDR3 region has the DNA TGTGCCAGCAGCTTGGACCCGACAGCACTGAGAAACACCGGGGAGCTGTTTTTT.